This record concerns one T cell receptor beta chain sequence. Antigen unknown. The data originate from a study of cytomegalovirus exposure and HLA in healthy donors. Study information: The same platform was used for the roughly 130 validation repertoires as for the 650 to 800 first-cohort repertoires, as reported in a later analysis.

Produced via immunoSEQ multiplex PCR; TCRdb's table is partial and in-frame only. The sample includes about 150,000 clones, about 86% of them seen just once. Overall study results and limits: Some public TCRs appeared in many individuals, while most sequences were rare.

V was cut by 3 bases and J by 4 bases, with 19 bases left in between. The germline CDR1 and CDR2 sequences are GTSNPN and SVGIG (reference sequence). The CDR3 sequence is 16 residues long. Specimen: PBMCs. The receptor comes from a man between 18 and 35 years old in good health and CMV-seropositive. This chain uses TRBV30 with TRBJ1-3; D not resolved. The CDR3 spells CAWRSISGSEGNTIYF. CDR3 coding DNA: TGTGCCTGGAGATCCATCTCGGGTAGCGAGGGAAACACCATATATTTT.